A selection of T cell receptor beta chains follows, all from one sample in a study of vaccination effects on CD4 cells after COVID-19. Measured with immunoSEQ multiplex PCR; TCRdb has only the in-frame clones, and not every one. This table has 20,000 to 30,000 clones, around 74% appearing once. The antigens for these receptors are not known. The sequences come from CD4+ T cells from PBMCs cultured with HCoV-NL63 spike peptides, collected after COVID-19 vaccination. The origin of the receptors is a human donor who received a COVID-19 vaccine. The CDR3 runs from the conserved cysteine through the conserved F or W. A D gene is named only where the DNA matches it firmly. Clone size is not always given. Where it is, it says once, few, many or a class for expanded clones.

j_gene,v_gene,abundance,d_gene,CDR3aa,CDR3nt
TRBJ1-2,TRBV2,-,-,CASSADGGNYGYTF,TGTGCCAGCAGTGCGGACGGTGGGAACTATGGCTACACCTTC
TRBJ1-2,TRBV7-9,-,TRBD1,CASSSNAGTGIYGYTF,TGTGCCAGCAGCTCAAATGCCGGGACAGGGATCTATGGCTACACCTTC
TRBJ1-2,TRBV6-5,-,-,CASRPGGNQGGYTF,TGTGCCAGCAGACCAGGAGGTAACCAGGGCGGCTACACCTTC
TRBJ2-2,TRBV18,few,-,CASSPGVNTGELFF,TGTGCCAGCTCACCGGGAGTCAACACCGGGGAGCTGTTTTTT
TRBJ2-5,TRBV7-9,-,-,CASRDGFTETQYF,TGTGCCAGCAGAGACGGTTTCACGGAGACCCAGTACTTC
TRBJ1-1,TRBV3-1/TRBV3-2,once,-,CASSQAGTMNTEAFF,TGTGCCAGCAGCCAAGCGGGGACGATGAACACTGAAGCTTTCTTT
TRBJ1-6,TRBV6-1,-,-,CASSDQASSYNSPLHF,TGTGCCAGCAGTGATCAGGCAAGCTCCTATAATTCACCCCTCCACTTT
TRBJ1-1,TRBV11-1,-,-,CASSLAPTGNTEAFF,TGTGCCAGCAGCTTAGCTCCGACAGGGAACACTGAAGCTTTCTTT
TRBJ2-1,TRBV18,-,-,CASSPPRGYNEQFF,TGTGCCAGCTCACCACCAAGAGGCTACAATGAGCAGTTCTTC
TRBJ2-7,TRBV29-1,once,-,CSVFFLEGGDTRYEQYF,TGCAGCGTTTTTTTTCTTGAGGGAGGGGACACCCGCTACGAGCAGTACTTC
TRBJ2-7,TRBV5-1,-,-,CASRRDSSSYEQYF,TGCGCCAGCAGGCGGGACTCCAGCTCCTACGAGCAGTACTTC
TRBJ2-1,TRBV6-5,-,-,CASIHTGQPHNEQFF,TGTGCCAGCATCCATACTGGACAGCCCCACAATGAGCAGTTCTTC
TRBJ2-1,TRBV29-1,-,-,CSVERPLRNEQFF,TGCAGCGTTGAAAGACCCCTTAGGAATGAGCAGTTCTTC
TRBJ1-2,TRBV30,-,-,CASAGAGASCTF,TGTGCCTCGGCAGGGGCAGGAGCTTCGTGCACCTTC
TRBJ1-5,TRBV4-2,-,-,CASSQVSASQPQHF,TGTGCCAGCAGCCAAGTTTCGGCCAGTCAGCCCCAGCATTTT
TRBJ1-5,TRBV10-3,-,-,CAISSSNQPQHF,TGTGCCATCAGTTCCAGTAATCAGCCCCAGCATTTT
TRBJ1-5,TRBV5-6,-,-,CASSYRLLNQPQHF,TGTGCCAGCTCGTACCGACTGCTGAATCAGCCCCAGCATTTT
TRBJ2-3,TRBV28,once,TRBD2,CASTITSSGRALGTDTQYF,TGTGCCAGCACCATCACCTCTAGCGGGAGGGCCCTCGGCACAGATACGCAGTATTTT
TRBJ2-2,TRBV27,-,-,CASTWRGPIGELFF,TGTGCCAGCACGTGGAGGGGGCCCATCGGGGAGCTGTTTTTT
TRBJ1-2,TRBV11-2,-,-,CASSPLQGVVDGYTF,TGTGCCAGCAGCCCTCTTCAGGGTGTAGTGGATGGCTACACCTTC
TRBJ1-3,TRBV5-4,-,-,CASGPLGSGNTIYF,TGTGCCAGCGGGCCTTTAGGATCTGGAAACACCATATATTTT
TRBJ1-6,TRBV7-2,-,TRBD1,CASSFRTGDSPLHF,TGTGCCAGCAGCTTCCGGACAGGGGATTCACCCCTCCACTTT
TRBJ1-2,TRBV27,once,-,CASSLRHSYGYTF,TGTGCCAGCAGTTTACGCCACAGCTATGGCTACACCTTC